A single sample is the source of the 31 T cell receptor beta chains below, sequenced in a study of blood T cell repertoires in COVID-19. Method: immunoSEQ multiplex PCR; TCRdb's copy keeps in-frame clones and lacks some. The top ten hold 10% to 15% of the sample, which has roughly 160,000 clones, less than 85% seen once. The sample comprised PBMCs or T cells enriched from blood (not recorded which). These receptors came from a man aged 50 to 60 who had recovered from COVID-19.

This clone was seen a handful of times. The gene calls are TRBV30 and TRBJ2-6, with D maybe TRBD2 (7 bases). The CDR3 totals 15 residues. V was pared by 2 bases and J by 3 bases, with 11 bases between. Per germline, CDR1 GTSNPN and CDR2 SVGIG (reference sequence). CDR3 DNA sequence: TGTGCCTGGAGTCCGGGGGGCGGTGGGGCCAACGTCCTGACTTTC. Its translation is CAWSPGGGGANVLTF.

This chain joins TRBV7-9 and TRBJ2-7, with a weak D call TRBD1 (5 bases). This CDR3 spans 11 amino acids. The germline V and J ends were trimmed by 5 bases and 7 bases, with 9 bases remaining between them. Germline lookup yields CDR1 SEHNR and CDR2 FQNEAQ (reference sequence). The CDR3 coding sequence is TGTGCCAGCAGCCCAGGGTGGGAGCAGTACTTC. This codes for CASSPGWEQYF.

This chain connects TRBV19 to TRBJ2-2; TRBD2 is a possible D gene (6 bases). Trimming stripped 10 bases from V and 7 bases from J, with 19 bases between. The CDR3 covers 14 residues. From germline, CDR1 is LNHDA and CDR2 SQIVND (reference sequence). CDR3 protein: CATRERVVGGELFF. The CDR3 DNA is TGTGCCACCCGGGAGAGGGTAGTAGGCGGGGAGCTGTTTTTT.

This clone was seen a handful of times. The rearrangement uses TRBV5-5 and TRBJ1-6, with a tentative D call TRBD1 (6 bases). Trimming shortened V by 5 bases and J by 7 bases, and 16 bases separated the two germline ends. Germline CDR1 is SGHKS and CDR2 is YYEKEE (reference sequence). CDR3 length equals 15 residues. CDR3 sequence reads: CASSRDTPENSPLHF. In nucleotides, the CDR3 is TGTGCCAGCAGTCGGGACACCCCTGAGAATTCACCCCTCCACTTT.

The V gene is TRBV9, the J gene TRBJ2-7; 7 nucleotides align to TRBD2. The V gene end was trimmed by 4 bases and the J gene end by 2 bases; junction bases not matched to a gene: 12. There are 16 residues in the CDR3. In germline, CDR1 is SGDLS, CDR2 YYNGEE. The CDR3 region is CASSMTAGDPAYEQYF. The CDR3 DNA is TGTGCCAGCAGCATGACCGCGGGGGATCCTGCCTACGAGCAGTACTTC.

The chain has TRBV4-1 and TRBJ2-4, with D possibly being TRBD2 (6 bases). The CDR3 runs to 16 residues. The V gene lost 1 base and the J gene lost 0 bases, with 10 bases spanning the gap. CDR1 and CDR2 (germline): MGHRA, YSYEKL. The CDR3 DNA follows: TGCGCCAGCAGCCAAGTGGAGGGTTTAGCCAAAAACATTCAGTACTTC. This sequence encodes CASSQVEGLAKNIQYF.

This sequence joins TRBV7-2 and TRBJ1-5; D gene unclear. The CDR3 has 14 amino acids. V was shortened by 1 base and J by 8 bases, with 12 bases between the two germline ends. Germline V gene sequence: CDR1 SGHTA, CDR2 FQGNSA. Here the CDR3 reads CASSLEVRAEPQHF. The DNA for the CDR3 is TGTGCCAGCAGCTTAGAGGTGAGGGCTGAGCCCCAGCATTTT.

The chain couples TRBV2 to TRBJ1-5, with TRBD1 matching 7 bases. V shed 6 bases and J 0 bases; nucleotides not matched to a gene: 5. The CDR3 sequence is 15 residues long. CDR1 and CDR2 (germline): SNHLY, FYNNEI. CDR3 loop: CASSGTDYSNQPQHF. Written as DNA, the CDR3 is TGTGCCAGCAGCGGGACAGATTATAGCAATCAGCCCCAGCATTTT. Using reference TRBV2 and TRBJ1-5 for the parts outside the CDR3, the full variable domain is EPEVTQTPSHQVTQMGQEVILRCVPISNHLYFYWYRQILGQKVEFLVSFYNNEISEKSEIFDDQFSVERPDGSNFTLKIRSTKLEDSAMYFCASSGTDYSNQPQHFGDGTRLSIL.

V and J are TRBV5-6 and TRBJ1-4, with TRBD1 identical over 7 bases. This CDR3 region has 14 residues. J was trimmed by 7 bases and V by 3 bases; bases with no gene match: 6. Per the germline V gene, CDR1 is SGHDT and CDR2 is YYEEEE. CDR3 DNA: TGTGCCAGCAGCTCTACAGGGGCGGGTGAAAAACTGTTTTTT. Translating it yields CASSSTGAGEKLFF.

CDR3 region: CASSTGPASGGANEQFF. DNA for the CDR3: TGTGCCAGCAGCACTGGCCCCGCGAGCGGGGGGGCCAATGAGCAGTTCTTC. The V and J genes are TRBV5-5 and TRBJ2-1, with TRBD2 matching over 10 bases. V shed 4 bases, J shed 6 bases, and the junction held 13 bases outside the gene matches. Per the germline V gene, CDR1 is SGHKS and CDR2 is YYEKEE (reference sequence). There are 17 residues in the CDR3. The whole variable domain, remainder taken from reference TRBV5-5 and TRBJ2-1, is DAGVTQSPTHLIKTRGQQVTLRCSPISGHKSVSWYQQVLGQGPQFIFQYYEKEERGRGNFPDRFSARQFPNYSSELNVNALLLGDSALYLCASSTGPASGGANEQFFGPGTRLTVL.

This chain uses TRBV23-1 with TRBJ2-7, with D possibly matching TRBD2 (5 bases). TRBV23-1 is an open reading frame whose function is uncertain. This CDR3 has 11 residues. Trimming removed 4 bases from V and 8 bases from J, with 9 bases in between. CDR3 in amino acids: CASSPRGKQYF. In nucleotides, the CDR3 is TGCGCCAGCAGTCCCCGGGGAAAGCAGTACTTC.

The chain uses TRBV2 and TRBJ1-4; D remains unclear. The CDR3 is 16 residues long. Trimming left V 6 bases short and J 8 bases short, with 22 bases between. From germline, CDR1 is SNHLY and CDR2 FYNNEI. The CDR3 region is CASRTQRGQIGEKLFF. The CDR3 DNA reads TGTGCCAGCAGGACCCAACGGGGTCAGATCGGGGAAAAACTGTTTTTT.

The V call is TRBV11-1, the J call TRBJ2-1; 10 nucleotides line up with TRBD1. The CDR3 consists of 14 residues. Trimming took 1 base from V and 7 from J; bases not matched to a gene: 1. Germline V gene lookup returns CDR1 SGHAT and CDR2 FQDESV (reference sequence). The CDR3, as DNA: TGTGCCAGCAGCTTAGGGGACAGGGGAAATGAGCAGTTCTTC. This translates into CASSLGDRGNEQFF.

This clone was counted once. This sequence joins TRBV19 and TRBJ2-2; D may be TRBD2 (6 bases). CDR3 length: 14 residues. The germline CDR1 and CDR2 sequences are LNHDA and SQIVND (reference sequence). V lost 8 bases and J lost 6, with 16 bases in between. The CDR3 DNA follows: TGTGCCAGTCGGGGGACTGGGGTTGCCGGGGAGCTGTTTTTT. Translating gives CASRGTGVAGELFF.

This clone is a singleton in its sample. The chain is built from TRBV5-6 and TRBJ1-2; 10 bases agree with TRBD1. Unmatched junction bases numbered 8, after V lost 5 bases and J lost 7 bases. The CDR3 contains 14 residues. Germline loops: CDR1 SGHDT, CDR2 YYEEEE. This CDR3 reads CASSFGTGDSGYTF. Written as DNA, the CDR3 is TGTGCCAGCAGTTTCGGGACAGGGGACTCTGGCTACACCTTC.

V gene TRBV9 combines with J gene TRBJ2-3, with 15 bases fitting TRBD2. CDR3 size: 19 residues. Germline loops: CDR1 SGDLS, CDR2 YYNGEE. V was clipped by 4 bases and J by 8 bases; unmatched bases: 17. The CDR3 loop is CASSTGLAGGLTIIGTQYF. The DNA of the CDR3 is TGTGCCAGCAGCACCGGACTAGCGGGGGGGCTAACTATTATTGGTACGCAGTATTTT.

The CDR3 nucleotides read TGTGCCAGCAGCCCGGGACTAGCGGGGTTGAATGAGCAGTTCTTC. This translates into CASSPGLAGLNEQFF. The J gene is TRBJ2-1, the V gene TRBV7-9; 13 bases are a match to TRBD2. V lost 5 bases and J lost 7; bases outside the gene matches: 5. The length of the CDR3 is 15 residues. The germline V gene encodes CDR1 SEHNR and CDR2 FQNEAQ (reference sequence). Filled out from reference TRBV7-9 and TRBJ2-1, the complete variable domain reads DTGVSQNPRHKITKRGQNVTFRCDPISEHNRLYWYRQTLGQGPEFLTYFQNEAQLEKSRLLSDRFSAERPKGSFSTLEIQRTEQGDSAMYLCASSPGLAGLNEQFFGPGTRLTVL.

The DNA of the CDR3 is TGTGCCAGCAGCTTGGGGACAGGGAGCTATGGCTACACCTTC. Translated: CASSLGTGSYGYTF. The chain combines TRBV5-6 with TRBJ1-2; 8 bases align to TRBD1. This CDR3 spans 14 amino acids. Losses at the gene ends were 0 bases for V and 4 bases for J; bases not matched to a gene: 2. Germline V lookup: CDR1 SGHDT, CDR2 YYEEEE.

This clone turned up a few times. This chain uses TRBV2 with TRBJ1-1, with D perhaps matching TRBD1 (5 bases). V was clipped by 8 bases and J by 0 bases, with 13 bases between them. CDR3 length: 14 amino acids. CDR1 and CDR2 from the germline V gene are SNHLY and FYNNEI. The CDR3 reads CASGTRAMNTEAFF. For the CDR3, the DNA is TGTGCCAGCGGAACCAGGGCCATGAACACTGAAGCTTTCTTT.

V gene TRBV4-3 combines with J gene TRBJ1-3; TRBD1 aligns across 7 bases. Looked up from germline, CDR1 is LGHNA and CDR2 is YSLEER. The CDR3 loop spans 16 amino acids. V dropped 1 base and J dropped 4; count of bases not matched to a gene: 7. The CDR3 DNA sequence: TGCGCCAGCAGCCAAGCAGCACAGGGGTCCGGAAACACCATATATTTT. Residues: CASSQAAQGSGNTIYF.

The gene calls are TRBV30 and TRBJ2-7; possibly TRBD1 for D (6 bases). V lost 3 bases to trimming and J lost 3 bases, with 12 bases between them. Germline values: CDR1 GTSNPN, CDR2 SVGIG (reference sequence). This CDR3 is built from 13 residues. The CDR3 sequence: CAWSNREGYEQYF. The DNA of the CDR3 is TGTGCCTGGAGCAACAGGGAAGGCTACGAGCAGTACTTC.

The V and J genes are TRBV5-1 and TRBJ1-3, with TRBD1 identical over 11 bases. The CDR3 sequence is 17 residues long. Germline lookup yields CDR1 SGHRS and CDR2 YFSETQ. J lost 4 bases, V lost 4 bases, and 10 bases had no gene match. The CDR3 region is CASSPVRTGGRGNTIYF. Written as DNA, the CDR3 is TGCGCCAGCAGCCCCGTCCGGACAGGGGGCAGAGGAAACACCATATATTTT.

The chain carries TRBV2 and TRBJ1-2; D call uncertain. Germline loops: CDR1 SNHLY, CDR2 FYNNEI. V lost 5 bases and J 4 bases, leaving 8 bases between the germline ends. This CDR3 is 12 amino acids long. This CDR3 reads CASSSEGYGYTF. In DNA form, the CDR3 reads TGTGCCAGCAGTTCAGAGGGCTATGGCTACACCTTC.

This chain links TRBV11-2 with TRBJ2-3; 8 nucleotides match TRBD1. The CDR3 sequence is 16 residues long. J was trimmed by 2 bases and V by 1 base; bases with no gene match: 5. CDR1 SGHAT and CDR2 FQNNGV come from the germline V gene. CDR3 loop: CASSLGGDRFTDTQYF. CDR3 DNA sequence: TGTGCCAGCAGCTTAGGTGGGGACAGGTTCACAGATACGCAGTATTTT.

J is TRBJ1-6 and V is TRBV28; 8 nucleotides agree with TRBD1. From germline, CDR1 is MDHEN and CDR2 SYDVKM. Trimming at V came to 5 bases and at J to 2 bases, leaving 14 bases not matched to a gene. This CDR3 spans 19 amino acids. Here the CDR3 reads CASSTPGQAGGAYNSPLHF. The CDR3 coding sequence is TGTGCCAGCAGTACGCCGGGACAGGCGGGGGGGGCCTATAATTCACCCCTCCACTTT.

The CDR3 coding sequence is TGTGCCAGCTCACCAGGGACAGCCTTCTCTGGGGCCAACGTCCTGACTTTC. Translation gives CASSPGTAFSGANVLTF. The chain couples TRBV18 to TRBJ2-6; 7 positions match TRBD1. Germline loops: CDR1 KGHSH, CDR2 LQKENI. The CDR3 sequence is 17 residues long. Losses at the gene ends were 2 bases for V and 0 bases for J; bases not matched to a gene: 4.

This clone is a singleton in its sample. The chain is built from TRBV7-2 and TRBJ1-4; D not certain. The V gene's germline CDR1 is SGHTA and CDR2 FQGNSA. Trimming took off 5 bases at V and 0 bases at J, with 13 bases between the two ends. This CDR3 is 16 amino acids long. The CDR3 is CASSKLTPSTNEKLFF. In DNA form, the CDR3 reads TGTGCCAGCAGCAAATTGACTCCTTCAACTAATGAAAAACTGTTTTTT.

The rearrangement joins TRBV6-5 to TRBJ2-7; tentative D call: TRBD1 (6 bases). Germline V CDR1 and CDR2: MNHEY, SVGAGI. CDR3 size: 14 residues. Trimming shortened V by 0 bases and J by 3 bases, and 9 bases separated the two germline ends. The CDR3 region is CASSYSMTGYEQYF. CDR3 sequence (DNA): TGTGCCAGCAGTTACTCGATGACAGGCTACGAGCAGTACTTC.

The rearrangement links TRBV7-8 to TRBJ2-7, with TRBD1 matching 8 bases. Germline V gives CDR1 SGHVS, CDR2 FQNEAQ. This CDR3 spans 18 amino acids. Trimming took 5 bases from V and 0 from J; bases not matched to a gene: 15. This CDR3 is CASSLQSGTGPSSYEQYF. DNA for the CDR3: TGTGCCAGCAGCCTCCAGTCCGGGACAGGACCTAGCTCCTACGAGCAGTACTTC. The variable domain in full, completed from reference TRBV7-8 and TRBJ2-7, reads GAGVSQSPRYKVAKRGQDVALRCDPISGHVSLFWYQQALGQGPEFLTYFQNEAQLDKSGLPSDRFFAERPEGSVSTLKIQRTQQEDSAVYLCASSLQSGTGPSSYEQYFGPGTRLTVT.

J is TRBJ2-3 and V is TRBV7-9, with D perhaps matching TRBD1 (6 bases). The V end lost 4 bases, the J end lost 0 bases, and 14 bases lay between the germline ends. The CDR3 covers 16 residues. Germline V CDR1 and CDR2: SEHNR, FQNEAQ (reference sequence). This chain's CDR3 is CASSSSGQPSTDTQYF. For the CDR3, the DNA is TGTGCCAGCAGCTCTTCGGGACAACCGAGCACAGATACGCAGTATTTT.

The DNA for the CDR3 is TGCGCCAGCAGCCCGGGGATTCCGGGGGGCAACCCCTCCTACAATGAGCAGTTCTTC. Encoded protein: CASSPGIPGGNPSYNEQFF. The rearrangement uses TRBV5-1 and TRBJ2-1; D is possibly TRBD2 (7 bases). The germline CDR1 and CDR2 sequences are SGHRS and YFSETQ. The CDR3 runs to 19 residues. V was shortened by 4 bases and J by 0 bases, with 23 bases between the two germline ends.